Presented here are 10 T cell receptor beta chains from one specimen sequenced in a study of tumor-infiltrating lymphocytes in primary liver carcinoma. Using a constant-region primer together with ProtoScript II reverse transcriptase, TCR beta cDNA was made from about 500 ng of total RNA. What produced the TCR beta libraries was three nested multiplex PCR rounds using slightly modified ARM-PCR. Each of the first two PCR rounds ran roughly 9 cycles with TRBV1-TRBV30 forward and C-beta reverse primers. From the multiplex PCR reads, TCRdb called clonotypes with MiXCR, one entry per CDR3 protein. The sample records more than 70,000 distinct CDR3 sequences, approximately 69% being singletons. The source material, about 17-31 mg of unsorted bulk tissue, was used to co-extract RNA and DNA. Sample: tumor-adjacent normal liver tissue. Every receptor here comes from a middle-aged man with primary liver carcinoma and hepatitis B virus infection.

V and J are TRBV12-3 or TRBV12-4 and TRBJ1-4, with D maybe TRBD1 (6 bases). The CDR3 sequence is 14 residues long. Deletions cut 4 bases from V and 5 bases from J, with 11 bases between. The CDR3 loop is CASSSTTGNEKLFF. The CDR3 DNA is TGTGCCAGCAGTTCAACCACAGGGAATGAAAAACTGTTTTTT.

To note about this clonotype: One junction end disagrees with the germline gene, perhaps due to a read error. The rearrangement links TRBV6-2 or TRBV6-3 to TRBJ2-2; 13 positions agree with TRBD2. This CDR3 is 16 amino acids long. Germline assignment: CDR1 MNHEY and CDR2 SVGEGT. CDR3 sequence: CVSTETSGRGPEELFF. The CDR3, as DNA: TGTGTCAGCACCGAAACTAGCGGGAGGGGTCCCGAGGAGCTGTTTTTT.

Notes on this clonotype: An end of the junction does not agree with germline; a read error may underlie this. The gene calls are TRBV5-4 and TRBJ2-2; tentatively, D is TRBD2 (7 bases). This CDR3 has 16 amino acids. Germline values: CDR1 SGHNT, CDR2 YYREEE (reference sequence). The DNA for the CDR3 is TGTGCCAGCCATACCGACAGAGGGGGGCACACCGGGGGGCTGTTGTTT. Translation gives CASHTDRGGHTGGLLF.

This clonotype was recorded a few times. The junction shows a germline mismatch at one end, possibly a read error. The chain couples TRBV29-1 to TRBJ2-5; tentative D call: TRBD2 (6 bases). Per the germline V gene, CDR1 is SQVTM and CDR2 is ANQGSEA. This CDR3 is 14 amino acids long. The CDR3 protein is CSVEDNGGQETQYF. CDR3 in DNA: TGTAGCGTTGAAGACAACGGGGGACAAGAGACCCAGTACTTC.

V usage is TRBV28 and J usage is TRBJ2-1, with D uncertain. The germline V gene has CDR1 MDHEN and CDR2 SYDVKM. This CDR3 is 18 amino acids long. Trimming removed 3 bases from V and 6 bases from J, with 24 bases in between. CDR3 DNA: TGTGCCAGCAGTTTGCCCAGTGGGAAGGCCAAATACGTCAATGAGCAGTTCTTC. Its translation is CASSLPSGKAKYVNEQFF.

Concerning this clonotype: An end of the junction differs from the germline gene, which may be a read error. The chain has TRBV30 and TRBJ1-1; no clear D. The germline V gene has CDR1 GTSNPN and CDR2 SVGIG (reference sequence). This CDR3 has 14 residues. CDR3 coding DNA: TGTGCCTGGAGTTCCGACGGGTTGAACACTGAAGCTTTTTTT. Translating it yields CAWSSDGLNTEAFF.

As for this clonotype: One junction end does not reproduce the germline sequence, and a read error may be involved. J is TRBJ2-2 and V is TRBV6-2 or TRBV6-3; 8 nucleotides line up with TRBD2. Germline V CDR1 and CDR2: MNHEY, SVGEGT. This CDR3 is built from 15 residues. The CDR3 bases are TGTGCCAGCAATTCCTTAGCGGGACCCACCGGGGAGCCGTTTTTT. Its translation: CASNSLAGPTGEPFF.

Regarding this clonotype: The conserved phenylalanine or tryptophan is not found at the CDR3 terminus, so this likely reflects a read error. V usage is TRBV7-9 and J usage is TRBJ1-1; D possibly corresponds to TRBD1 (5 bases). This CDR3 has 13 residues. Trimming removed 10 bases from V and 8 bases from J, with 20 bases in between. Germline loops: CDR1 SEHNR, CDR2 FQNEAQ (reference sequence). CDR3 region: CANRLGAGSEAFL. The CDR3 bases are TGTGCCAACAGGTTAGGGGCGGGCTCCGAAGCTTTCTTA.

With regard to this clonotype: Because it lacks the conserved phenylalanine or tryptophan at the end, this CDR3 is likely a read error. Because the CDR3's place on the DNA is in doubt, the DNA is left out and the CDR3 is given as listed by TCRdb. This chain uses TRBV6-2 or TRBV6-3 with TRBJ2-4. The CDR3 is 15 amino acids long, termini counted. CDR1 and CDR2 (germline): MNHEY, SVGEGT. CDR3 in amino acids: CASSYSRGRGNIKYI.

A word on this clonotype: A much bigger clone sits one base away, suggesting this may be a read error. The chain has TRBV30 and TRBJ1-2; 7 bases match TRBD1. CDR1 is GTSNPN and CDR2 is SVGIG in the germline V gene (reference sequence). This CDR3 has 14 amino acids. V dropped 1 base and J dropped 6; count of bases not matched to a gene: 8. The CDR3 sequence is CAWSDVRQGDGYTF. The CDR3 bases are TGTGCCTGGAGTGACGTAAGACAGGGAGATGGCTACACCTTC.